This T cell receptor beta chain was profiled in a study of vaccination and CD4 T cells after COVID-19. Study details: The BNT162b2 or mRNA-1273 vaccine was given to participants in two doses. The post-COVID samples were taken a median roughly 98 days after diagnosis, anywhere from 35 to 161.

This CDR3 is 14 amino acids long. Trimming shortened V by 6 bases and J by 4 bases, and 15 bases separated the two germline ends. CDR1 is MNHNS, CDR2 SASEGT, per germline. With respect to this clonotype: As yet, its antigen is unknown.

The treatment is: roughly 10-day PBMC culture with coronavirus spike peptide pools or control peptides (ViraFEST assay). Cultured CD4+ T-cell DNA underwent Oncomine TCR Beta short-read sequencing. TCRdb ran MiXCR on the PCR reads and lists one entry per CDR3 protein. The sample contains 9,500 to 15,000 distinct CDR3 sequences, 60% of which appear only once. Broader study findings: Among those convalescent, a median around 87% of reactive clones emerged solely post-vaccination. Going from roughly 21 to 40, median SARS-CoV-2-reactive clonotypes did not rise significantly.

V and J are TRBV6-1 and TRBJ1-2, with TRBD1 as a possible D gene (6 bases). This clonotype originated in a human donor who had recovered from COVID-19. Sequencing was performed on CD4+ T cells from blood, cultured in vitro. CDR3 region: CASSENGQSYGYTF. The CDR3 nucleotides read TGTGCCAGCAGCGAGAATGGACAGAGCTATGGCTACACCTTC.